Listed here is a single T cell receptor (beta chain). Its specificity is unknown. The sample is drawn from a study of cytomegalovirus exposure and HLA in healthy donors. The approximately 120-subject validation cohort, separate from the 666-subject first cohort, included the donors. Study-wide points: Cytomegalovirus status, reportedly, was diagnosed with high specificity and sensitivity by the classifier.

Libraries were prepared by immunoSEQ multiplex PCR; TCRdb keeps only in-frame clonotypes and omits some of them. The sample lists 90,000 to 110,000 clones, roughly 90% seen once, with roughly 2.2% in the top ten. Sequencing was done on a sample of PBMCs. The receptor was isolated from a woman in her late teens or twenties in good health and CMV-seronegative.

The CDR3 spells CASSLGRTSADTQYF. The CDR3 nucleotides read TGCGCCAGCAGCTTGGGCAGGACTAGTGCAGATACGCAGTATTTT. V is TRBV5-1 and J is TRBJ2-3; 7 nucleotides match TRBD2. CDR3 length: 15 residues. Germline V gene lookup returns CDR1 SGHRS and CDR2 YFSETQ. V lost 0 bases to trimming and J lost 4 bases; unmatched junction nucleotides: 5.